Listed below are T cell receptor beta chains from one sample, sequenced in a study of T cell responses to AZD1222 COVID-19 vaccine. Clones were sequenced by immunoSEQ multiplex PCR, and TCRdb holds only the in-frame ones, with some missing. The profile shows 120,000 to 150,000 clones, roughly 91% of them singletons. The specimen comprised peripheral blood, sampled on day 0 of AZD1222 vaccination. Every receptor here comes from an adult in good health. The conserved cysteine and the conserved F or W are not part of the CDR3 here.

>TRBV3-1/TRBV3-2|TRBJ2-7|13
ASSLSGTVSYEQY
>TRBV5-1|TRBJ2-3|14
ASSLTSGGSTDTQY
>TRBV9|TRBJ1-3|13
ASSVGLTGGNTIY
>TRBV5-5|TRBJ1-4|13
ASSGGRAANEKLF
>TRBV2|TRBJ1-2|11
ASSEERGFGYT
>TRBV11-2|TRBJ1-2|14
ASSSGTGVLRYGYT
>TRBV18|TRBJ2-2|13
ASSPDRGLAGELF
>TRBV9|TRBJ2-1|14
ASSDPGTQLYNEQF
>TRBV18|TRBJ2-6|17
ASSPPSRSRLGGANVLT
>TRBV11-2|TRBJ2-1|17
ASSFPQDQGLAGYNEQF
>TRBV19|TRBJ1-3|12
ASMGGLAGNTIY
>TRBV9|TRBJ1-2|12
ASSAAGNIYGYT
>TRBV6-5|TRBJ2-7|12
ASGYGAESYEQY
>TRBV28|TRBJ1-5|12
ASSFTLSRQPQH
>TRBV13|TRBJ2-3|12
ASSLWLEADTQY
>TRBV19|TRBJ2-7|13
ASSSTGLPPYEQY
>TRBV28|TRBJ2-1|13
ATSRGLAGVEEQF
>TRBV5-1|TRBJ1-2|11
ASSFDTVLGYT
>TRBV19|TRBJ2-1|14
ASSMRAGGTLNEQF
>TRBV5-6|TRBJ1-4|13
ASSRPGEGNEKLF
>TRBV5-4|TRBJ2-7|12
ASNQRGVAYEQY
>TRBV30|TRBJ1-1|10
AWSVGIAEAF
>TRBV7-9|TRBJ1-5|14
ASSRWTGIGNQPQH
>TRBV3-1/TRBV3-2|TRBJ1-2|10
ASSQDETTYT
>TRBV19|TRBJ2-1|12
ASSHRVSYNEQF
>TRBV5-1|TRBJ2-2|13
ASSFRQGQAGELF
>TRBV3-1/TRBV3-2|TRBJ1-5|11
ASSQDRDQPQH
>TRBV5-1|TRBJ2-1|14
ASSSSPSGGNHEQF
>TRBV4-1|TRBJ1-6|14
ASSQGSTRLGSPLH
>TRBV6-5|TRBJ2-3|14
ASSYTAGPSTDTQY
>TRBV5-6|TRBJ2-1|12
ASSLMSRFHEQF
>TRBV18|TRBJ1-4|12
ASSSQGSNEKLF
>TRBV5-1|TRBJ2-5|13
ASSLAGTSQETQY
>TRBV6-6|TRBJ1-6|11
ASSYGHNSPLH
>TRBV9|TRBJ2-1|10
ASSATDNEQF
>TRBV2|TRBJ1-6|11
ASSEAYNSPLH
>TRBV5-1|TRBJ1-4|15
ASSLTAGQGWNEKLF
>TRBV11-2|TRBJ2-5|14
ASSLPPRRGGETQY
>TRBV19|TRBJ1-2|11
ASSRQGGYGYT
>TRBV19|TRBJ1-4|13
ASSPGQGDVEKLF
>TRBV19|TRBJ2-2|14
ASSPLSDSNTGELF
>TRBV5-4|TRBJ2-1|13
ASSLPAGGRAEQF
>TRBV2|TRBJ2-3|12
ATVTPPSTDTQY
>TRBV5-4|TRBJ2-7|11
ASSSGVTYEQY
>TRBV13|TRBJ2-2|15
ASRPMSSGTNTGELF
>TRBV13|TRBJ2-1|14
ASSLQGAGSYNEQF
>TRBV5-4|TRBJ1-1|14
ASSKQGTQENTEAF
>TRBV2|TRBJ1-5|11
ASGDSRNQPQH